This T cell receptor beta chain appears in the sequencing data of a study of long-term antiretroviral therapy in people with HIV. General study results and limits: Neither ART adherence, viral resistance nor therapy changes were documented.

Specimens carried roughly 0.95-10 million cryopreserved PBMC before DNA extraction. The germline V gene encodes CDR1 SGHKS and CDR2 YYEKEE (reference sequence). V was clipped by 0 bases and J by 2 bases, with 11 bases between them. CDR3 length: 15 residues. immunoSEQ v3.0 was run at survey level. Method: immunoSEQ multiplex PCR; TCRdb's copy keeps in-frame clones and lacks some. In the table there are 25,000 to 35,000 clones, 86% of which are singletons. As regards this clone: What it recognizes is unknown.

This specimen consisted of unsorted PBMCs, obtained 0.8 years after starting antiretroviral therapy. The receptor comes from a woman aged 25 to 39 with HIV. The rearrangement links TRBV5-5 to TRBJ1-2; no clear D gene. The CDR3 sequence is CASSLGPAANYGYTF. The CDR3 nucleotides read TGTGCCAGCAGCTTGGGCCCGGCGGCAAACTATGGCTACACCTTC.